Given below is one TCR beta chain in context. The target of this receptor is not known. Base qualities are missing; no much larger clone stands one base away. The collaborating institutions used their own protocols to collect whole blood in K2EDTA tubes. Collaborator samples were shipped for TCRbeta analysis as frozen whole blood, isolated PBMCs, or DNA extracted from either sample type. The sample originates from a study of blood T cell repertoires in COVID-19 (dated by TCRdb to the early 2020s). In the study overall: Collaborator samples came from the United States, Italy and Spain and covered acute and convalescent phases of COVID-19. The dataset comprised deeply sampled blood TCRbeta repertoires from subjects exposed to, actively infected with, or recovered from COVID-19. A freely available public database, intended as a resource for researchers studying the immune response to SARS-CoV-2, is where the repertoires were released. Where HLA class I and class II types were available, the types were taken from metadata supplied by the sample provider, not from assay-based typing. The material from the prospective study consisted of cDNA or gDNA derived from T cells, B-cell-depleted T cells, or PBMCs. Samples came from the ongoing ImmuneRACE study (first 160 participants) plus 1,254 subjects from 6 global collaborators. A de-identified subject ID, COVID-19 status, age in years and sex were almost always included in the sample metadata. Study-wide findings and limitations: The amount of clinical and demographic metadata varied by source and participant and was provided uncurated.

The immunoSEQ Assay, a bias-controlled multiplex PCR, was used to amplify TCRbeta CDR3 regions from genomic DNA. The paper's data handling went like this. The number of nucleated cells in each sample was estimated from the amplification of reference gene primers within the assay. To quantify the absolute abundance of each unique TCRbeta CDR3 rearrangement, sequence reads were collapsed and filtered. For each sample, productive Simpson clonality was calculated as the square root of Simpson's diversity index across productive rearrangements. In TCRdb, the immuneACCESS table is reduced to in-frame sequences with V and J assigned. These tables do not hold every clone; where another copy was compared, an unresolved V gene accounts for under half, and the others remain unexplained. Clone size and the V and J calls come from that table; the DNA yielded D and trimming. Recorded for this sample are approximately 270,000 clones; about 85% of them occurred a single time. Roughly 3% of the sample is held by the ten biggest clonotypes.

CDR1 and CDR2 are read off the germline V gene as LGHNA and YSLEER. Trimming leaves V shorter by 4 bases and J shorter by 3 bases, with the junction holding 5 bases beyond the gene matches. Taken from cysteine to phenylalanine, the CDR3 has 14 residues. CDR3 DNA is the only sequence kept; it has 42 bases, read in frame from the first base. The clonotype comes from a man in his late teens or twenties with active or convalescent COVID-19. Rearrangement joined TRBV4-3 to TRBJ2-5, with TRBD1 matching 7 junction bases. Sequencing used peripheral blood. The sequence in DNA is TGCGCCAGCAGCCGTTCGGGACAGAAAGAGACCCAGTACTTC. Its amino acids are CASSRSGQKETQYF.